The TCR beta chain under discussion was sequenced for a study of beta chain features in type 1 diabetes. Germline trimming cut 8 bases from V and 0 bases from J; bases unmatched to any gene: 4. Germline-derived CDR1 and CDR2 are LNHNV and YYDKDF (reference sequence). The CDR3 totals 14 residues. Expressed TCRB transcripts were sequenced because the entire RNA isolate underwent reverse transcription. Read counts averaged approximately 3.5 million for samples of naive, central memory and regulatory T cells. Profiling relied on immunoSEQ multiplex PCR, and the TCRdb table lists in-frame clones only, not all of them. Of 150,000 to 190,000 clones in the sample, roughly 8% were seen once.

Input material: central memory CD4+ T cells from blood. The TCR comes from a man between 18 and 35 years old in good health. The chain employs TRBV15 and TRBJ2-1; the match to TRBD2 covers 7 bases. The DNA for the CDR3 is TGTGCCACCGATCGGGGGGACTCCTACAATGAGCAGTTCTTC. Residues: CATDRGDSYNEQFF.